This T cell receptor (beta chain) comes out of a study of T cell changes during pregnancy in multiple sclerosis. CDR3 length equals 15 residues. With 3 bases removed from V and 0 bases from J, the gap between germline ends came to 15 bases. Germline-derived CDR1 and CDR2 are GTSNPN and SVGIG (reference sequence). TCRdb keeps only in-frame clones here, not all; method: immunoSEQ multiplex PCR. The sample lists 50,000 to 65,000 clones; approximately 91% were seen once. This clone has a handful of counts. Source: peripheral blood, taken in the second trimester of pregnancy. The chain employs TRBV30 and TRBJ2-7, with a tentative D call TRBD2 (5 bases). The TCR originated in a female donor with multiple sclerosis, enrolled in a pregnancy study. CDR3 sequence reads: CAWSRRTGSSYEQYF. In nucleotides, the CDR3 is TGTGCCTGGAGCAGACGGACGGGGAGCTCCTACGAGCAGTACTTC. Full variable domain (outside the CDR3, taken from reference TRBV30 and TRBJ2-7): SQTIHQWPATLVQPVGSPLSLECTVEGTSNPNLYWYRQAAGRGLQLLFYSVGIGQISSEVPQNLSASRPQDRQFILSSKKLLLSDSGFYLCAWSRRTGSSYEQYFGPGTRLTVT.